This TCR beta chain was recorded in a study of control samples from healthy donors and cancer patients. The germline V and J ends were trimmed by 3 bases and 0 bases, with 12 bases remaining between them. This CDR3 has 16 residues. Per the germline V gene, CDR1 is MNHNS and CDR2 is SASEGT. Repertoires were generated with immunoSEQ multiplex PCR, while TCRdb's copy carries only in-frame clones and drops some. The sample records 70,000 to 85,000 clones, 70% to 85% being singletons. The chain carries TRBV6-1 and TRBJ1-5; D gene ambiguous. Sequencing was done on a sample of PBMCs. The TCR originated in a man aged 60-69 years with head and neck cancer. The CDR3 DNA follows: TGTGCCAGCAGTGACGCTGGGTTTTTTAGCAATCAGCCCCAGCATTTT. Translating it yields CASSDAGFFSNQPQHF.